A selection of T cell receptor beta chains follows, all from one sample in a study of T cells in Graves' hyperthyroidism and ophthalmopathy. TCRdb re-analysed the multiplex PCR reads in MiXCR, keeping a single row per CDR3 protein. The repertoire consists of about 320,000 distinct CDR3 sequences, with around a sixth occurring once and the leading ten covering 33%. Sequenced input: blood. These receptors all come from a man aged 25-40 years with Graves' hyperthyroidism. The CDR3 runs from the conserved cysteine through the conserved F or W. D genes are given only for firm matches. The size of a clone is reported for some rows only, either as once, few or many, or as a class for expanded clones.

clone size,V gene,J gene,D gene,CDR3 DNA,CDR3 protein
many,TRBV27,TRBJ1-4,-,TGTGCCAGCAGTGACGATGGGAGAGAGGGGTATGGAACTAATGAAAAACTGTTTTTT,CASSDDGREGYGTNEKLFF
many,TRBV4-1,TRBJ2-7,TRBD2,TGCGCCAGCAGCCAAGGAGCTAGCGGGGGGTGGGAGCAGTACTTC,CASSQGASGGWEQYF
-,TRBV7-9,TRBJ2-2,-,TGTGCCAGCCGAAAATATCCCGGAGGTGGGAGGCGCGGGGAGCTGTTTTTT,CASRKYPGGGRRGELFF
many,TRBV7-2,TRBJ2-3,TRBD2,TGTGCCAGCAGCTTTGTAGCGGGAGCAGATACGCAGTATTTT,CASSFVAGADTQYF
many,TRBV18,TRBJ1-1,-,TGTGCCAGCTCTTCCGAGGGGACTGAAGCTTTCTTT,CASSSEGTEAFF
many,TRBV5-1,TRBJ2-7,-,TGCGCCAGCAGCTTTAAGGACGGGGGTTCCTACGAGCAGTACTTC,CASSFKDGGSYEQYF
few,TRBV10-2,TRBJ2-7,-,TGCGCCAGCAGGGCCCAGGTGGTTGGCTACGAGCAGTACTTC,CASRAQVVGYEQYF
many,TRBV11-2,TRBJ2-7,-,TGTGCCAGCAGCTTAGACGGCCGCTACGAGCAGTACTTC,CASSLDGRYEQYF
many,TRBV11-2,TRBJ2-1,TRBD2,TGTGCCAGCAGCTTAGCGGGAGGGGTCGATGAGCAGTTCTTC,CASSLAGGVDEQFF
-,TRBV29-1,TRBJ1-1,-,TGCAGCGTGGGAGCAGGGGAAACGAGCGTGGTGGAAGCTTTCTTT,CSVGAGETSVVEAFF
few,TRBV7-9,TRBJ2-1,TRBD1,TGTGCCAGCAGCTTAGGGGACAGGACGGTAGATGAGCAGTTCTTC,CASSLGDRTVDEQFF
-,TRBV5-1,TRBJ1-1,-,TGCGCCAGCAGCCCCAGGGAGGGACTGAACACTGAAGCTTTCTTT,CASSPREGLNTEAFF
few,TRBV29-1,TRBJ2-4,-,TGCAGCACGGACCTCCCAGGGGAGAGGGCCAAAAACATTCAGTACTTC,CSTDLPGERAKNIQYF
few,TRBV7-2,TRBJ2-3,-,TGTGCCAGCAGCTTTGGGGATATAGATACGCAGTATTTT,CASSFGDIDTQYF
-,TRBV12-3/TRBV12-4,TRBJ2-2,-,TGTGCCAGCAGAATCGCCAGGAACACCGGGGAGCTGTTTTTT,CASRIARNTGELFF
-,TRBV6-4,TRBJ2-1,-,TGTGCCAGCAGTGACTCGGTGGAAGGGTATCAGTTCTTC,CASSDSVEGYQFF
many,TRBV6-5,TRBJ1-4,-,TGTGCCAGCAGTTCTCGGGACGCCGCAACTAATGAAAAACTGTTTTTT,CASSSRDAATNEKLFF
many,TRBV2,TRBJ2-1,-,TGTGCCACCCTTCCGGATAGCTCCTACAATGAGCAGTTCTTC,CATLPDSSYNEQFF